This TCR beta chain was recovered during a study of blood T cell repertoires in COVID-19. Study at large: Whether acute or convalescent, the COVID-19 samples came from the United States, Italy and Spain. The cDNA or gDNA used as material had been derived from T cells, B-cell-depleted T cells, or PBMCs.

This clone turned up a few times. Original analysis: Estimates of nucleated cell counts were drawn from the amplification of reference gene primers. Repertoires were generated with immunoSEQ multiplex PCR, while TCRdb's copy carries only in-frame clones and drops some. V, J and clone size derive from that table, while D and trimming were established from the DNA sequence. The sample has around 190,000 clones; around 80% are singletons. Sequencing was done on a sample of peripheral blood. The sequence was collected from a human donor in a cohort sampled during active COVID-19.

In DNA form, the CDR3 reads TGTGCCAGCAGTTTATCCGGGGGGGCGCAGGAAGGCTACACCTTC. This sequence encodes CASSLSGGAQEGYTF. This chain joins TRBV28 and TRBJ1-2; D might be TRBD1 (6 bases). The CDR3 totals 15 residues. Trimming stripped 1 base from V and 8 bases from J, with 17 bases between. In germline, CDR1 is MDHEN, CDR2 SYDVKM.